This T cell receptor (beta chain) is drawn from a study of T cells after yellow fever vaccination. Findings of the study overall: Faster peaking, at day 5 versus 15, marked a secondary response that was weaker.

TCRdb reprocessed the 5' RACE reads via MiXCR and lists one record per CDR3 protein. There are about 31,000 distinct CDR3 sequences in the sample; over 9.5% occur only once, and around 12% lies in the top ten. V lost 4 bases and J 6 bases, leaving 11 bases between the germline ends. The CDR3 totals 14 residues. Germline V gene sequence: CDR1 SGHNT, CDR2 YYREEE (reference sequence). This clonotype was sampled from a man aged 18 to 30 who received the YFV17D yellow fever vaccine. The sequences come from PBMCs, either bulk or a sorted T-cell subset (CD4+, CD8+, memory, or dextramer-sorted; not recorded which), collected more than 14 days after the first yellow fever vaccination. This chain links TRBV5-4 with TRBJ1-6; possible D gene TRBD1, 5 bases. CDR3 bases: TGTGCCAGCAGCCCCTCTAGGGGTAATTCACCCCTCCACTTT. Its protein product is CASSPSRGNSPLHF.